Below are 14 T cell receptor beta chains sequenced from a single sample in a study of blood T cell repertoires in COVID-19. Assay used: immunoSEQ multiplex PCR; TCRdb lists only in-frame clones, some missing. Among 50,000 to 55,000 clones listed, nearly 90% were seen once. Sequencing was done on a sample of peripheral blood. The receptors derive from a man in his 60s with active COVID-19.

J is TRBJ1-1 and V is TRBV7-9; possibly TRBD1 for D (6 bases). Germline CDR1 SEHNR, CDR2 FQNEAQ (reference sequence). CDR3 size: 16 residues. Trimming cost V 1 base and J 8 bases, with 20 bases left between them. The DNA for the CDR3 is TGTGCCAGCAGCTTAGATCTGCTGTTGGGGGCGAGAGAAGCTTTCTTT. It specifies CASSLDLLLGAREAFF.

J is TRBJ1-5 and V is TRBV7-2; perhaps TRBD1 as D (6 bases). V was cut by 2 bases and J by 7 bases, with 15 bases left in between. Germline lookup yields CDR1 SGHTA and CDR2 FQGNSA. This CDR3 has 15 amino acids. CDR3 residues: CASSLIWGPKQPQHF. In DNA form, the CDR3 reads TGTGCCAGCAGCTTAATCTGGGGGCCTAAACAGCCCCAGCATTTT.

V is TRBV7-2 and J is TRBJ2-1; D is uncertain. Per the germline V gene, CDR1 is SGHTA and CDR2 is FQGNSA. The V end lost 5 bases, the J end lost 9 bases, and 8 bases lay between the germline ends. The CDR3 totals 11 residues. The CDR3 here is CASSQQVEQFF. As DNA, the CDR3 is TGTGCCAGCAGCCAGCAGGTTGAGCAGTTCTTC.

This clone occurred once. V is TRBV18 and J is TRBJ1-2; D possibly corresponds to TRBD1 (6 bases). The ends were cut back, 8 bases at V and 3 bases at J, with 16 bases in the middle. The CDR3 runs 14 residues. Germline CDR1 is KGHSH and CDR2 is LQKENI. The CDR3 DNA is TGTGCCAGCCAAAAGGGGGTTACGGACTATGGCTACACCTTC. As protein: CASQKGVTDYGYTF. Together with reference TRBV18 and TRBJ1-2, the CDR3 gives the full variable domain: NAGVMQNPRHLVRRRGQEARLRCSPMKGHSHVYWYRQLPEEGLKFMVYLQKENIIDESGMPKERFSAEFPKEGPSILRIQQVVRGDSAAYFCASQKGVTDYGYTFGSGTRLTVV.

The chain links TRBV11-2 to TRBJ2-7; TRBD1 aligns across 9 bases. Germline CDR1 is SGHAT and CDR2 is FQNNGV. Trimming removed 7 bases from V and 6 bases from J; junction bases left unmatched: 19. The CDR3 is made up of 17 amino acids. DNA of the CDR3: TGTGCCAGCACCTACCACCCGTCACAGGGGGCACATCTCGAGCAGTACTTC. It yields the protein CASTYHPSQGAHLEQYF. The whole variable domain, filled in from reference TRBV11-2 and TRBJ2-7, reads EAGVAQSPRYKIIEKRQSVAFWCNPISGHATLYWYQQILGQGPKLLIQFQNNGVVDDSQLPKDRFSAERLKGVDSTLKIQPAKLEDSAVYLCASTYHPSQGAHLEQYFGPGTRLTVT.

V usage is TRBV12-5 and J usage is TRBJ2-7; 9 bases map to TRBD1. The ends lost 6 bases at V and 4 bases at J; junction bases unmatched: 7. Germline V gene sequence: CDR1 LGHNT, CDR2 FRNRAP. This CDR3 has 14 amino acids. The CDR3 DNA is TGTGCTAGTGGCCCGGGACAGGGATCGTACGAGCAGTACTTC. This encodes CASGPGQGSYEQYF.

The chain recombines TRBV4-1 with TRBJ2-5; no clear D. The germline gives CDR1 MGHRA, CDR2 YSYEKL. V dropped 0 bases and J dropped 0 bases, with 8 bases sitting between them. The CDR3 spans 15 residues. The CDR3 region has the DNA TGCGCCAGCAGCCAAGATCGCGGCTACCAAGAGACCCAGTACTTC. It is translated as CASSQDRGYQETQYF.

The J gene is TRBJ2-5, the V gene TRBV19; TRBD2 matches 13 bases. The junction had 7 bases not matched to a gene; V was cut back by 4 bases and J by 5 bases. Germline CDR1 and CDR2: LNHDA and SQIVND (reference sequence). This CDR3 region has 16 residues. The CDR3 sequence is CASSKFGTSGMETQYF. CDR3 DNA: TGTGCCAGTAGTAAATTCGGGACTAGCGGGATGGAGACCCAGTACTTC.

V and J are TRBV4-3 and TRBJ2-1, with D possibly matching TRBD2 (5 bases). The V and J ends lost 0 bases and 7 bases respectively, with 22 bases between them. Germline V CDR1 and CDR2: LGHNA, YSLEER. CDR3 length equals 18 residues. The DNA for the CDR3 is TGCGCCAGCAGCCAAGAATTCGGACCACGGGATTGGTCGAATGAGCAGTTCTTC. It specifies CASSQEFGPRDWSNEQFF.

This clone was seen once. The chain is built from TRBV19 and TRBJ2-1, with 12 bases fitting TRBD2. V shed 6 bases and J 4 bases; nucleotides not matched to a gene: 4. This CDR3 spans 15 amino acids. CDR1 and CDR2 from the germline V gene are LNHDA and SQIVND (reference sequence). CDR3 bases: TGTGCCAGTAGGCTGACTAGCGGGAGTTACAATGAGCAGTTCTTC. This encodes CASRLTSGSYNEQFF. Based on the CDR3 plus reference TRBV19 and TRBJ2-1, the full variable domain is DGGITQSPKYLFRKEGQNVTLSCEQNLNHDAMYWYRQDPGQGLRLIYYSQIVNDFQKGDIAEGYSVSREKKESFPLTVTSAQKNPTAFYLCASRLTSGSYNEQFFGPGTRLTVL.

The chain joins TRBV28 to TRBJ2-7, with TRBD2 matching 14 bases. Germline CDR1 MDHEN, CDR2 SYDVKM. The CDR3 runs to 14 residues. V lost 6 bases to trimming and J lost 9 bases; unmatched junction nucleotides: 7. CDR3 amino acids: CASRRGTSGSMQYF. CDR3 sequence (DNA): TGTGCCAGCAGGCGGGGGACTAGCGGGAGTATGCAGTACTTC.

This chain joins TRBV15 and TRBJ2-7; TRBD2 matches at 7 bases. Trimming cost V 3 bases and J 4 bases; bases outside gene matches: 12. The CDR3 covers 16 residues. Germline assignment: CDR1 LNHNV and CDR2 YYDKDF (reference sequence). As DNA, the CDR3 is TGTGCCACCAGCAGCGTCTGGGGCGGGAGAGGGTACGAGCAGTACTTC. It is translated as CATSSVWGGRGYEQYF.

The J gene is TRBJ2-7, the V gene TRBV5-4, with a tentative D call TRBD1 (7 bases). Germline values: CDR1 SGHNT, CDR2 YYREEE (reference sequence). Trimming took 1 base from V and 6 from J, leaving 17 bases between them. The CDR3 is 15 amino acids. DNA of the CDR3: TGTGCCAGCAGCTTGAAAAAGGCAGGGGGGACCGAGCAGTACTTC. This translates into CASSLKKAGGTEQYF.

This clone appeared once. The chain is built from TRBV21-1 and TRBJ2-7; the D call TRBD1 from the table was never checked on the DNA. TRBV21-1 is shown as a pseudogene. The length of the CDR3 is 15 residues. As DNA, the CDR3 is TGTGCCAGCAGCAGTCAGGGGTTAATCTCCTACGAGCAGTACTTC. Its protein is CASSSQGLISYEQYF.